This T cell receptor (beta chain) was retrieved from a study of cytomegalovirus exposure and HLA in healthy donors. The PCR employed 60 Vbeta primers together with 13 Jbeta primers. Some clones are missing from TCRdb's copy, which holds only in-frame ones; the method was immunoSEQ multiplex PCR. The sample lists roughly 290,000 clones; 85% to 90% were seen once. Germline CDR1 is MNHNS and CDR2 is SASEGT. The V gene lost 1 base and the J gene lost 7 bases, with 14 bases spanning the gap. The CDR3 runs to 16 residues. Sequenced material: PBMCs. This rearrangement joins TRBV6-1 to TRBJ1-6, with D tentatively TRBD1 (5 bases). This TCR came from a woman younger than 30 in good health and CMV-seronegative. As DNA, the CDR3 is TGTGCCAGCAGTGAAGAGTTTGGGGCGCGGAATTCACCCCTCCACTTT. Translation: CASSEEFGARNSPLHF.